This TCR beta chain was documented in a study of T cell changes during pregnancy in multiple sclerosis. Using immunoSEQ multiplex PCR, the repertoire was profiled, and TCRdb retains in-frame clones only, with some absent. The sample consists of about 55,000 clones, roughly 94% of them appearing once. Trimming shortened V by 3 bases and J by 5 bases, and 8 bases separated the two germline ends. The CDR3 runs to 12 residues. The germline gives CDR1 SEHNR, CDR2 FQNEAQ (reference sequence). The source of this sequence is a female donor with multiple sclerosis, enrolled in a pregnancy study. The chain uses TRBV7-9 and TRBJ2-7; the D is unclear. Sequenced material: CD8+ T cells from peripheral blood mononuclear cells, taken in the third trimester of pregnancy. The CDR3: CASSFGSNEQYF. CDR3 sequence (DNA): TGTGCCAGCAGCTTCGGGTCTAACGAGCAGTACTTC.